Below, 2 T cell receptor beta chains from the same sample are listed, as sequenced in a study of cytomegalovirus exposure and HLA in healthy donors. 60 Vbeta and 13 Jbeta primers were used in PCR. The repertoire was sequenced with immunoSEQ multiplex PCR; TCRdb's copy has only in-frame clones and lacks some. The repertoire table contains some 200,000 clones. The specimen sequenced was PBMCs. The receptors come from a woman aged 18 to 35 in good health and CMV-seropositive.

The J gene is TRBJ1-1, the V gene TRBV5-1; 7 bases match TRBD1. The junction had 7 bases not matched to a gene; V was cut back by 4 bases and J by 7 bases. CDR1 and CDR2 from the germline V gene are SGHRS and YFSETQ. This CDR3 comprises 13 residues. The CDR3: CASSRGGADEAFF. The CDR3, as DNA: TGCGCCAGCAGCAGAGGGGGCGCCGATGAAGCTTTCTTT.

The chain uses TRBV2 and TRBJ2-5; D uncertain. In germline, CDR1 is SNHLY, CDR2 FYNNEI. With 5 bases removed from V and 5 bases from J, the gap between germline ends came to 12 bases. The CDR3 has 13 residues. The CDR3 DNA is TGTGCCAGCAGTCTGTCTTATGCGGAGACCCAGTACTTC. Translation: CASSLSYAETQYF.